This is a list of T cell receptor beta chains from one sample in a study of STAT5B mutations in CD4+ large granular lymphocyte leukemia. This table comes from immunoSEQ multiplex PCR, and its TCRdb copy is limited to in-frame clones, with some not included. The data show 31,000 or so clones, around 82% seen once. The sequencing input was CD4+ T cells from blood buffy coats. The receptors here all came from a human donor in good health. Each CDR3 is given with its conserved first and last residue. A D gene is named only where the DNA matches it firmly. Part of the rows lack a size; the others show once, few, many or a class for expanded clones.

>TRBJ2-2|-|-|TRBV9
TGTGCCAGCAGCCCACTCACGTCCCGGGCCCGCCCCGGGGAGCTGTTTTTT
CASSPLTSRARPGELFF
>TRBJ1-2|-|-|TRBV9
TGTGCCAGCAGCTCCCGGGGAACCACTAACTATGGCTACACCTTC
CASSSRGTTNYGYTF
>TRBJ1-2|TRBD1|once|TRBV9
TGTGCCAGCAGAGCCGGGACAGCGTTTAACTATGGCTACACCTTC
CASRAGTAFNYGYTF
>TRBJ2-5|-|-|TRBV7-9
TGTGCCAGCAGCTTAGTAGGTTACAGGGATAATCAAGAGACCCAGTACTTC
CASSLVGYRDNQETQYF
>TRBJ1-1|-|-|TRBV18
TGTGCCAGCTCACCGTTACCGAGTCAGGGAGGCACTGAAGCTTTCTTT
CASSPLPSQGGTEAFF
>TRBJ2-5|TRBD1|-|TRBV7-2
TGTGCCAGCAGCCAGACAGGGGCCGGGGAGACCCAGTACTTC
CASSQTGAGETQYF
>TRBJ1-2|-|-|TRBV6-6
TGTGCCAGCAGTTACTCTCCAGTCCTTAACTATGGCTACACCTTC
CASSYSPVLNYGYTF
>TRBJ1-3|-|-|TRBV28
TGTGCCAGCAGTTTGATCTCCCCAGGGGAAAACACCATATATTTT
CASSLISPGENTIYF
>TRBJ1-5|-|few|TRBV2
TGTGCCAGCAAGAGGGACCTAGACCTGCCCCAGCATTTT
CASKRDLDLPQHF
>TRBJ2-5|-|-|TRBV19
TGTGCCAGTAGTATCGGGACGAGGGGCGGGGAGACCCAGTACTTC
CASSIGTRGGETQYF
>TRBJ1-4|-|-|TRBV9
TGTGCCAGCAGCCCCCGCGGAGGGACTAATGAAAAACTGTTTTTT
CASSPRGGTNEKLFF